The 32 T cell receptor beta chains listed next were all sequenced from one sample in a study of neurological immune-mediated disorders (dated by TCRdb to the late 2010s). Library preparation used 5' RACE. Sequencing was performed on an Illumina HiSeq 2500. TCRdb's own reprocessing of the public reads used fastp at Q25 and MiXCR and kept productive beta chains. CDR3 protein sequences are deduplicated, and each keeps its most common genes and DNA. The sample table lists some 87,000 distinct CDR3 sequences, 5.8% of them with a count of one. The ten largest clones capture roughly 7.3% of the sample. The sample's time point, from its label and the paper: longitudinal time-point 2. Sequencing used PBMCs. Source of these receptors: a woman aged 60-75 years with multiple sclerosis.

This clonotype was found many times. The rearrangement joins TRBV5-1 to TRBJ1-2; tentatively, D is TRBD1 (5 bases). The germline gives CDR1 SGHRS, CDR2 YFSETQ. V dropped 0 bases and J dropped 4 bases, with 10 bases sitting between them. The CDR3 covers 14 residues. Here the CDR3 DNA reads TGCGCCAGCAGCTTGGACACGGGGACCTATGGCTACACCTTC. Protein sequence: CASSLDTGTYGYTF.

This clonotype was recorded many times. This sequence joins TRBV6-5 and TRBJ2-1, with D unclear. Trimming took 8 bases from V and 8 from J, leaving 16 bases between them. Germline CDR1 reads MNHEY; CDR2 reads SVGAGI. This CDR3 spans 13 amino acids. CDR3 in amino acids: CASGRGLPHEQFF. DNA of the CDR3: TGTGCCAGCGGACGTGGCCTCCCCCATGAGCAGTTCTTC.

This clonotype was picked up many times. The CDR3 coding sequence is TGCGCCAGCAGCTTGGATGGACTAGAACACAATGAGCAGTTCTTC. It encodes CASSLDGLEHNEQFF. J is TRBJ2-1 and V is TRBV5-1, with 7 bases lining up with TRBD2. After removal of 0 bases from V and 5 bases from J, the junction contained 5 bases not matched to a gene. From germline, CDR1 is SGHRS and CDR2 YFSETQ. The CDR3 loop spans 15 amino acids.

Many counts were recorded for this clonotype. V and J are TRBV5-1 and TRBJ2-2; 8 bases align to TRBD2. Losses at the gene ends were 5 bases for V and 5 bases for J; bases not matched to a gene: 5. The CDR3 has 14 amino acids. Germline values: CDR1 SGHRS, CDR2 YFSETQ. For the CDR3, the DNA is TGCGCCAGCAGATGGTCTAGCGGGACCGGGGAGCTGTTTTTT. Encoded protein: CASRWSSGTGELFF.

This clonotype was found many times. This chain links TRBV19 with TRBJ2-5; a possible D gene is TRBD2 (5 bases). The CDR3 length is 15 residues. V was trimmed by 4 bases and J by 3 bases, leaving 15 bases between them. The germline V gene has CDR1 LNHDA and CDR2 SQIVND (reference sequence). CDR3 sequence reads: CASSKPGMSKETQYF. For the CDR3, the DNA is TGTGCCAGTAGTAAGCCCGGGATGTCCAAAGAGACCCAGTACTTC.

This clonotype was counted at least ten times. CDR3 loop: CASSQQSSNSPLHF. CDR3 DNA sequence: TGTGCCAGCAGCCAACAGTCGTCCAATTCACCCCTCCACTTT. J is TRBJ1-6 and V is TRBV14; no firm D call. The CDR3 runs 14 residues. V lost 2 bases to trimming and J lost 7 bases, with 9 bases between them. Germline CDR1 reads SGHDN; CDR2 reads FVKESK.

This clonotype was recorded many times. This chain uses TRBV3-1 with TRBJ2-3; TRBD2 agrees at 10 bases. This CDR3 has 16 amino acids. Germline CDR1 is LGHDT and CDR2 is YNNKEL (reference sequence). V shed 4 bases, J shed 5 bases, and the junction held 9 bases outside the gene matches. Written as DNA, the CDR3 is TGTGCCAGCAGCCTCATGAGCGGGGGGGCTGTAGATACGCAGTATTTT. Encoded protein: CASSLMSGGAVDTQYF.

This clonotype was recorded at least ten times. The chain recombines TRBV5-1 with TRBJ1-1, with a possible D match to TRBD1 (5 bases). The ends were cut back, 4 bases at V and 1 base at J, with 14 bases in the middle. CDR3 length: 15 amino acids. The germline V gene has CDR1 SGHRS and CDR2 YFSETQ. The DNA for the CDR3 is TGCGCCAGCAGCGTGAGGGGACTTGGGAACACTGAAGCTTTCTTT. This sequence encodes CASSVRGLGNTEAFF.

On this clonotype: A read error may explain this, as a much larger clone is one base away. The CDR3 nucleotides are TGTGCCAGCAGCGTCGCGGAGGGCACTGAAGCTTTCTTT. Translating gives CASSVAEGTEAFF. The chain links TRBV6-1 to TRBJ1-1; D unresolved. V dropped 6 bases and J dropped 4 bases, with 12 bases sitting between them. Germline V gene lookup returns CDR1 MNHNS and CDR2 SASEGT. The CDR3 spans 13 residues.

This clonotype was detected ten times or more. The chain carries TRBV20-1 and TRBJ1-1; D possibly corresponds to TRBD1 (5 bases). V was shortened by 3 bases and J by 6 bases, with 20 bases between the two germline ends. The germline gives CDR1 DFQATT, CDR2 SNEGSKA (reference sequence). The CDR3 sequence is 15 residues long. The CDR3, as DNA: TGCAGTGCTAGGCACGTTTTTGCGGGGGGTTCTGAAGCTTTCTTT. Encoded protein: CSARHVFAGGSEAFF.

The chain recombines TRBV10-3 with TRBJ2-7; possibly TRBD2 for D (5 bases). V dropped 7 bases and J dropped 6 bases, with 10 bases sitting between them. The CDR3 sequence is 11 residues long. The V gene's germline CDR1 is ENHRY and CDR2 SYGVKD. CDR3 nucleotides: TGTGCCATCATGAGGGAAACCGAGCAGTACTTC. Amino acids: CAIMRETEQYF.

The sample holds many counts of this clonotype. The genes are TRBV2 and TRBJ2-2, with a tentative D call TRBD1 (5 bases). Trimming removed 7 bases at V and 4 bases at J, with 13 bases between. The germline V gene encodes CDR1 SNHLY and CDR2 FYNNEI. The CDR3 sequence is 14 residues long. The CDR3, as DNA: TGTGCCAGCACACAGGACCAGGTCACCGGGGAGCTGTTTTTT. Its translation is CASTQDQVTGELFF.

Many counts were recorded for this clonotype. The rearrangement uses TRBV12-3 or TRBV12-4 and TRBJ2-2; possible D gene TRBD1, 5 bases. Trimming stripped 5 bases from V and 0 bases from J, with 13 bases between. There are 16 residues in the CDR3. CDR3 sequence reads: CASSLGRGANTGELFF. CDR3 bases: TGTGCCAGCAGTCTCGGTAGGGGTGCGAACACCGGGGAGCTGTTTTTT.

This clonotype was counted ten times or more. This chain uses TRBV5-1 with TRBJ1-2; D perhaps matches TRBD1 (5 bases). There are 15 residues in the CDR3. CDR1 and CDR2 (germline): SGHRS, YFSETQ. V was cut by 0 bases and J by 5 bases, with 14 bases left in between. Here the CDR3 DNA reads TGCGCCAGCAGCTTGGACCAAAGGACACCTTATGGCTACACCTTC. Its translation: CASSLDQRTPYGYTF.

This clonotype was seen repeatedly, ten times or more. The chain is built from TRBV28 and TRBJ1-5; no definite D call. V gave up 7 bases and J gave up 0 bases, with 22 bases separating them. Germline lookup yields CDR1 MDHEN and CDR2 SYDVKM. The CDR3 sequence is 18 residues long. The CDR3, as DNA: TGTGCCAGCACCCTTACCGTAGGGCTCCTCCATAGCAATCAGCCCCAGCATTTT. Translating gives CASTLTVGLLHSNQPQHF.

Many counts were recorded for this clonotype. The V and J genes are TRBV5-4 and TRBJ2-1; 9 bases are shared with TRBD2. This CDR3 is 16 amino acids long. The V gene end was trimmed by 6 bases and the J gene end by 6 bases; junction bases not matched to a gene: 13. Per germline, CDR1 SGHNT and CDR2 YYREEE (reference sequence). CDR3 DNA: TGTGCCAGCAATTCCGGGACTAGCAAAACATTCAATGAGCAGTTCTTC. Encoded protein: CASNSGTSKTFNEQFF.

This clonotype was detected many times. The CDR3 region has the DNA TGCGCCACCAGGGGACCGAGGGTCTGGGATACGCAGTATTTT. This gives the protein CATRGPRVWDTQYF. This chain links TRBV5-1 with TRBJ2-3; D is perhaps TRBD1 (6 bases). Germline values: CDR1 SGHRS, CDR2 YFSETQ. Trimming removed 9 bases at V and 6 bases at J, with 20 bases between. This CDR3 region has 14 residues. The full variable domain, completed using reference TRBV5-1 and TRBJ2-3, is KAGVTQTPRYLIKTRGQQVTLSCSPISGHRSVSWYQQTPGQGLQFLFEYFSETQRNKGNFPGRFSGRQFSNSRSEMNVSTLELGDSALYLCATRGPRVWDTQYFGPGTRLTVL.

In this sample, this clonotype turned up many times. This rearrangement joins TRBV20-1 to TRBJ1-3; 9 bases are a match to TRBD1. Germline lookup yields CDR1 DFQATT and CDR2 SNEGSKA (reference sequence). The CDR3 is 14 amino acids. J lost 4 bases, V lost 5 bases, and 6 bases had no gene match. CDR3 in amino acids: CSAGGQGRGNTIYF. CDR3 DNA: TGCAGTGCTGGGGGACAGGGTCGGGGAAACACCATATATTTT.

The chain has TRBV11-2 and TRBJ2-1; no clear D. Trimming took 0 bases from V and 7 from J, leaving 16 bases between them. The V gene's germline CDR1 is SGHAT and CDR2 FQNNGV. The CDR3 spans 16 residues. The CDR3 DNA is TGTGCCAGCAGCTTAGATCGAGTGGCAGTCCCAAATGAGCAGTTCTTC. Its translation is CASSLDRVAVPNEQFF.

This clonotype has at least ten counts. This chain uses TRBV5-6 with TRBJ2-7; no definite D call. CDR1 and CDR2 (germline): SGHDT, YYEEEE. Trimming removed 0 bases from V and 0 bases from J, with 10 bases in between. The CDR3 covers 15 residues. The CDR3 DNA reads as TGTGCCAGCAGCTTGGTCCTCTCTAGCTCCTACGAGCAGTACTTC. Residues: CASSLVLSSSYEQYF.

This clonotype was detected ten times or more. The rearrangement joins TRBV2 to TRBJ2-6; TRBD1 matches at 7 bases. V shed 7 bases, J shed 5 bases, and the junction held 5 bases outside the gene matches. The CDR3 contains 14 residues. Germline V gene data show CDR1 as SNHLY and CDR2 as FYNNEI. The CDR3, as DNA: TGTGCCAGCACAACAGGGGTGAGGGCCAACGTCCTGACTTTC. It specifies CASTTGVRANVLTF.

This clonotype appeared many times. CDR3 coding DNA: TGCAGCGTCCAAGGAGGGATCGACGGCGAGCAGTACTTC. This encodes CSVQGGIDGEQYF. The V and J genes are TRBV29-1 and TRBJ2-7, with a tentative D call TRBD2 (6 bases). V was trimmed by 6 bases and J by 6 bases, leaving 18 bases between them. CDR1 is SQVTM and CDR2 is ANQGSEA in the germline V gene. This CDR3 contains 13 residues.

Ten or more counts support this clonotype. This chain joins TRBV20-1 and TRBJ1-5; 8 bases agree with TRBD1. This CDR3 spans 15 amino acids. CDR1 is DFQATT, CDR2 SNEGSKA, per germline (reference sequence). The V and J ends lost 0 bases and 4 bases, in that order; junction bases with no gene match: 5. The CDR3 DNA is TGCAGTGCTAGAGATGTACAGGGGGGTAATCAGCCCCAGCATTTT. Amino acids: CSARDVQGGNQPQHF.

This clonotype was seen ten or more times. The chain is built from TRBV7-9 and TRBJ2-2, with D hard to call. CDR1 SEHNR and CDR2 FQNEAQ come from the germline V gene (reference sequence). This CDR3 is 14 amino acids long. V dropped 7 bases and J dropped 2 bases, with 11 bases sitting between them. In DNA, the CDR3 is TGTGCCAGCACCTTCAGAACTAACACCGGGGAGCTGTTTTTT. Encoded protein: CASTFRTNTGELFF.

Ten or more counts support this clonotype. The J gene is TRBJ1-1, the V gene TRBV5-1; 9 bases are a match to TRBD1. Germline loops: CDR1 SGHRS, CDR2 YFSETQ. The V gene end was trimmed by 4 bases and the J gene end by 1 base; junction bases not matched to a gene: 2. The CDR3 extends over 14 amino acids. The CDR3 is CASSPDRGNTEAFF. The CDR3 DNA sequence: TGCGCCAGCAGCCCGGACAGGGGGAACACTGAAGCTTTCTTT.

This clonotype was seen at least ten times. CDR3 sequence reads: CASSHTGTGSQETQYF. CDR3 sequence (DNA): TGTGCCAGCAGCCACACCGGGACAGGGTCCCAAGAGACCCAGTACTTC. J is TRBJ2-5 and V is TRBV3-1; 9 bases are shared with TRBD1. CDR3 length: 16 amino acids. CDR1 LGHDT and CDR2 YNNKEL come from the germline V gene (reference sequence). V lost 3 bases and J lost 1; bases outside the gene matches: 6.

This clonotype was recorded many times. The CDR3 region has the DNA TGCGCCAGCAGCTTGCGTGACAGGGGCACACCACCCCCTATGAACACTGAAGCTTTCTTT. Its protein product is CASSLRDRGTPPPMNTEAFF. This chain links TRBV5-1 with TRBJ1-1; 8 positions match TRBD1. Germline V gene sequence: CDR1 SGHRS, CDR2 YFSETQ. V shed 1 base and J 0 bases; nucleotides not matched to a gene: 17. The CDR3 has 20 residues.

This clonotype was counted at least ten times. The chain links TRBV20-1 to TRBJ1-5, with D tentatively TRBD1 (6 bases). The V gene lost 2 bases and the J gene lost 2 bases, with 13 bases spanning the gap. The germline CDR1 and CDR2 sequences are DFQATT and SNEGSKA (reference sequence). The CDR3 contains 15 residues. This chain's CDR3 is CSARSTGMRNQPQHF. The CDR3 coding sequence is TGCAGTGCTAGATCCACAGGGATGCGCAATCAGCCCCAGCATTTT.

This clonotype was detected many times. The V gene is TRBV5-1, the J gene TRBJ2-6; D unclear. The germline CDR1 and CDR2 sequences are SGHRS and YFSETQ. The CDR3 length is 14 residues. V dropped 4 bases and J dropped 3 bases, with 8 bases sitting between them. Here the CDR3 reads CASSGSSGANVLTF. The CDR3 bases are TGCGCCAGCAGCGGATCAAGTGGGGCCAACGTCCTGACTTTC.

This clonotype has ten or more counts. The chain has TRBV12-3 or TRBV12-4 and TRBJ1-3; no definite D call. The CDR3 is made up of 16 amino acids. V lost 6 bases, J lost 1 base, and 16 bases lay in between. CDR3 nucleotides: TGTGCCAGCAGCGCTCTCGGGCCGTCGTCTGGAAACACCATATATTTT. Translating it yields CASSALGPSSGNTIYF.

This clonotype was seen repeatedly, ten times or more. This chain joins TRBV20-1 and TRBJ2-6; perhaps D is TRBD1 or TRBD2 (6 bases each). Germline V gene sequence: CDR1 DFQATT, CDR2 SNEGSKA (reference sequence). This CDR3 contains 18 residues. V was clipped by 5 bases and J by 0 bases, with 20 bases between them. The CDR3 here is CSASRAVGGGSGANVLTF. For the CDR3, the DNA is TGCAGTGCTTCCAGAGCCGTGGGGGGCGGCTCTGGGGCCAACGTCCTGACTTTC.

This clonotype was seen only a few times. The chain has TRBV5-1 and TRBJ2-7; tentatively, D is TRBD1 (6 bases). Germline values: CDR1 SGHRS, CDR2 YFSETQ. There are 14 residues in the CDR3. V was cut by 2 bases and J by 5 bases, with 14 bases left in between. CDR3 in amino acids: CASSLQGITDEQYF. The CDR3 DNA reads TGCGCCAGCAGCTTACAGGGTATCACGGACGAGCAGTACTTC.